This TCR beta chain derives from a study of T cell repertoires in cytomegalovirus infection. Study as a whole: Alongside well-studied HLA-B-restricted CMV epitopes, recently identified HLA-C-restricted CMV epitopes were also used. General study findings and limits: Of the TCR beta families, the public ones yielded a cumulative frequency that identified carriers of CMV plus the relevant HLA.

This clonotype showed up just a few times. Its target is unknown. TCRdb reanalysed the reads using MiXCR and keeps one entry per CDR3 protein. The data contain 550,000 to 700,000 distinct CDR3 sequences, around 40% of them singletons. From germline, CDR1 is SGHTA and CDR2 FQGNSA. The CDR3 sequence is 15 residues long. The trim removed 3 bases at V and 5 bases at J, leaving 7 bases unmatched. The source is a human donor in good health (CMV status not recorded). Some clones in this sample may be carry-over from other donors' samples. The rearrangement links TRBV7-2 to TRBJ2-3; 8 bases agree with TRBD2. Here the sequenced sample was cultured PBMCs, taken from culture after CMV antigen stimulation. The CDR3 reads CASSFSSGQEDTQYF. The CDR3 DNA sequence: TGTGCCAGCAGCTTTTCTAGCGGGCAAGAAGATACGCAGTATTTT.